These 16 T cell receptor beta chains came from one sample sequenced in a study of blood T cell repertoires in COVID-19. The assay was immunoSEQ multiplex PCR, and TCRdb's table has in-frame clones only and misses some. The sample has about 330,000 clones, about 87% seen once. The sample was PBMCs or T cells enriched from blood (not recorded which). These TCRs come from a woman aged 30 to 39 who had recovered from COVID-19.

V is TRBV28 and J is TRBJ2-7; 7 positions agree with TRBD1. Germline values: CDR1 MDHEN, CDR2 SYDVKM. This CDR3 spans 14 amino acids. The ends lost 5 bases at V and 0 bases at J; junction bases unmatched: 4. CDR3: CASSRTGISYEQYF. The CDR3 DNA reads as TGTGCCAGCAGTCGGACAGGTATCTCCTACGAGCAGTACTTC.

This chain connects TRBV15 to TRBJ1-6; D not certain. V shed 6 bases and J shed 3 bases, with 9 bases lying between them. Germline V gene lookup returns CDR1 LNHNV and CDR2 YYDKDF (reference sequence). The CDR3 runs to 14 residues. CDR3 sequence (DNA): TGTGCCACCAGGACGGGAAGCTATAATTCACCCCTCCACTTT. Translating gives CATRTGSYNSPLHF. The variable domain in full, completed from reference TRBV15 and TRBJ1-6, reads DAMVIQNPRYQVTQFGKPVTLSCSQTLNHNVMYWYQQKSSQAPKLLFHYYDKDFNNEADTPDNFQSRRPNTSFCFLDIRSPGLGDTAMYLCATRTGSYNSPLHFGNGTRLTVT.

CDR3 coding DNA: TGTGCCAGCAGCCCTTTAGCGGGGGGCGAACGCACAGATACGCAGTATTTT. This sequence encodes CASSPLAGGERTDTQYF. The chain recombines TRBV3-1 (or the pseudogene TRBV3-2) with TRBJ2-3; the match to TRBD2 covers 10 bases. J gave up 1 base and V 4 bases, and 8 bases lay outside the gene matches. The germline V gene encodes CDR1 LGHDT and CDR2 YNNKEL (reference sequence). The CDR3 length is 17 residues.

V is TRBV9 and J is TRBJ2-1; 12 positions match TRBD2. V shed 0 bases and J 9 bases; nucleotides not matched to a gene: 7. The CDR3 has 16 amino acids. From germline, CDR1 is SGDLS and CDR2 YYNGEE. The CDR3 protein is CASSVVASGGAGEQFF. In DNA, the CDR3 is TGTGCCAGCAGCGTAGTAGCTAGCGGGGGGGCCGGTGAGCAGTTCTTC.

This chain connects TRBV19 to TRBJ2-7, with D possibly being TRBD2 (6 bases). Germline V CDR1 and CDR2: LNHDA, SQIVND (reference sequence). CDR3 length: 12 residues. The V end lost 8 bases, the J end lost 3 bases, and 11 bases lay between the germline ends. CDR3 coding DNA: TGTGCCAGTGGGCGGGGCCGCTACGAGCAGTACTTC. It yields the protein CASGRGRYEQYF. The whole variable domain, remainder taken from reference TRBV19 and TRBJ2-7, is DGGITQSPKYLFRKEGQNVTLSCEQNLNHDAMYWYRQDPGQGLRLIYYSQIVNDFQKGDIAEGYSVSREKKESFPLTVTSAQKNPTAFYLCASGRGRYEQYFGPGTRLTVT.

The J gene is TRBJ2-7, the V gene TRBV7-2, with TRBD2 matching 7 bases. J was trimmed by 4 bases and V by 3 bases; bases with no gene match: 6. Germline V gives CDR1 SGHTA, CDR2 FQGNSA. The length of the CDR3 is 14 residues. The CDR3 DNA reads TGTGCCAGCAGCTTTGTGGAGGGAGGGTACGAGCAGTACTTC. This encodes CASSFVEGGYEQYF.

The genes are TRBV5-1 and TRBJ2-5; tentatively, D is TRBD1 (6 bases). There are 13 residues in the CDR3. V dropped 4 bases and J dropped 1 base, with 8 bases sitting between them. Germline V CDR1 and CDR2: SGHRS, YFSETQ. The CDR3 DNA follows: TGCGCCAGCAGCGACAGGCGCCAAGAGACCCAGTACTTC. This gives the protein CASSDRRQETQYF.

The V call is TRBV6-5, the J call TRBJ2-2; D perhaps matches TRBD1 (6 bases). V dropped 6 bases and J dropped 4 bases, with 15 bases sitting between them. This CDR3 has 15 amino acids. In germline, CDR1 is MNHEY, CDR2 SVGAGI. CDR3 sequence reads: CASSRRQALTGELFF. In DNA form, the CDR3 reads TGTGCCAGCAGCCGACGACAGGCCCTCACCGGGGAGCTGTTTTTT.

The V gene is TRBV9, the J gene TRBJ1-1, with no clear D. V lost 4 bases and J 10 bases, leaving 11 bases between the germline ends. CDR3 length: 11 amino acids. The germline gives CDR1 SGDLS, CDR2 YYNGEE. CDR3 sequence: CASSPLRVAFF. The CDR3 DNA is TGTGCCAGCAGCCCACTTCGTGTAGCTTTCTTT.

The DNA of the CDR3 is TGTGCCAGCAGCCGATCTACCCGGCAGCCCCAGCATTTT. It translates to CASSRSTRQPQHF. The J gene is TRBJ1-5, the V gene TRBV7-2; D unresolved. Between the trimmed V and J ends, which lost 5 bases and 7 bases, there was a span of 12 bases. The germline V gene encodes CDR1 SGHTA and CDR2 FQGNSA. This CDR3 is built from 13 residues.

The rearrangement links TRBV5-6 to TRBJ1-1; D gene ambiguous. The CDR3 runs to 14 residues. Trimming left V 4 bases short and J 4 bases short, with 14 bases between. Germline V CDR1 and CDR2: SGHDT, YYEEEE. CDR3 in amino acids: CASSPVRNPTEAFF. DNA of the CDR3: TGTGCCAGCAGCCCGGTGCGGAACCCCACTGAAGCTTTCTTT.

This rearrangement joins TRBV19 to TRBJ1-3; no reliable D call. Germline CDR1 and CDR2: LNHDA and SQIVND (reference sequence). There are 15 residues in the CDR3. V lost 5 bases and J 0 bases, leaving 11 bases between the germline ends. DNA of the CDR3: TGTGCCAGTAGTCAGGAGGCCTACTCTGGAAACACCATATATTTT. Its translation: CASSQEAYSGNTIYF. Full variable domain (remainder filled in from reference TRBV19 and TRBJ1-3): DGGITQSPKYLFRKEGQNVTLSCEQNLNHDAMYWYRQDPGQGLRLIYYSQIVNDFQKGDIAEGYSVSREKKESFPLTVTSAQKNPTAFYLCASSQEAYSGNTIYFGEGSWLTVV.

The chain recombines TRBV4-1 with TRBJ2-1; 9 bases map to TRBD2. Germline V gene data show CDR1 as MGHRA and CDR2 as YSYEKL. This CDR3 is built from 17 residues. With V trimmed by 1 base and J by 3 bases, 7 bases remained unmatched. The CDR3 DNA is TGCGCCAGCAGCCAAGGCCAGGGACTAGCAATCTACAATGAGCAGTTCTTC. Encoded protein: CASSQGQGLAIYNEQFF.

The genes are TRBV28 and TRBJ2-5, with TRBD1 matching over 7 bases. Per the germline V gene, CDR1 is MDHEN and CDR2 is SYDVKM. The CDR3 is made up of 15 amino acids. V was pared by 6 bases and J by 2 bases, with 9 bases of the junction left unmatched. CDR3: CASSLDRFTQETQYF. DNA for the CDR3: TGTGCCAGCAGCCTGGACAGGTTCACTCAAGAGACCCAGTACTTC.

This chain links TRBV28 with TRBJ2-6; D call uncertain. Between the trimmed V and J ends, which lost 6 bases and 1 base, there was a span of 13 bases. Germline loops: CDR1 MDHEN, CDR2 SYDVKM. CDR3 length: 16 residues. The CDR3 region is CASSSTASSGANVLTF. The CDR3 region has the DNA TGTGCCAGCAGCTCCACTGCCTCGTCTGGGGCCAACGTCCTGACTTTC.

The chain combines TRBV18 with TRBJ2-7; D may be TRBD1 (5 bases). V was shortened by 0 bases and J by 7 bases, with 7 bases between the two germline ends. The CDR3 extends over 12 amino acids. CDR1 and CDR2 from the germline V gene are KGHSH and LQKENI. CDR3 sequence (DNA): TGTGCCAGCTCACCACCGACAGCAGAGCAGTACTTC. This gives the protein CASSPPTAEQYF.